The following is a T cell receptor beta chain sequence with its context. The data stem from a study of shared clonotypes between healthy human individuals. About the research overall: Participating donors consisted of two women and a few men aged 18 to 49.

The study ran the assay at deep level. As processed by the authors: Junction-only immunoSEQ sequences carried no quality scores, so filtering differed. Profiling relied on immunoSEQ multiplex PCR, and the TCRdb table lists in-frame clones only, not all of them. D and trimming were read from the DNA, whereas the V and J calls and clone size are those reported in that table. The data contain around 2,000,000 clones, about 95% of them singletons. The CDR3 is made up of 12 amino acids. J gave up 10 bases and V 6 bases, and 2 bases lay outside the gene matches. Per the germline V gene, CDR1 is SEHNR and CDR2 is FQNEAQ (reference sequence). It was CD45RO-negative cells, positively selected for CCR7, that made up naive CD8 cells, with terminally differentiated effector memory CD45RA+ cells excluded. Nashville, Tennessee was home to all donors, each a Caucasian adult.

The sample was naive CD8+ T cells sorted from blood. This rearrangement joins TRBV7-9 to TRBJ2-1, with 11 bases identical to TRBD1. The receptor's source is a man between 18 and 35 years old in good health. The CDR3 reads CASRRTGGEQFF. The CDR3 DNA reads as TGTGCCAGCAGGCGGACAGGGGGCGAGCAGTTCTTC.